The present T cell receptor (beta chain) was sequenced within a study of identifying expanded T cells in peripheral blood. General study results and limits: Two-week clone count variance significantly increased as total template count grew. Technical replicates showed about 1.1 changed clones; two weeks around 15; four weeks 19.

Method: immunoSEQ multiplex PCR; TCRdb's copy keeps in-frame clones and lacks some. The repertoire holds 80,000 to 95,000 clones, with approximately 89% as singletons. The germline CDR1 and CDR2 sequences are MDHEN and SYDVKM. The CDR3 spans 15 residues. The junction had 6 bases not matched to a gene; V was cut back by 5 bases and J by 2 bases. A note on this clone: No antigen is known for it.

The genes are TRBV28 and TRBJ2-5; 9 positions agree with TRBD1. Sequencing used blood. The sequence derives from a person aged 18 to 75 in good health. As DNA, the CDR3 is TGTGCCAGCAGTCCTCGACAGGGGGGACAAGAGACCCAGTACTTC. Its protein product is CASSPRQGGQETQYF.